These 32 T cell receptor beta chains share one sample of origin, sequenced in a study of response to subunit inactivated influenza vaccine. TCRdb redid the calling of the RT-PCR reads with MiXCR, one entry per CDR3 protein. Of under 850,000 distinct CDR3 sequences listed, 18% are singletons. Material: PBMCs from blood, obtained approximately 5 days after vaccination. These TCRs come from a man aged 45-65 years who received an inactivated influenza vaccine.

This clonotype was observed a handful of times. J is TRBJ2-2 and V is TRBV4-2; D gene unclear. The CDR3 covers 15 residues. V was shortened by 0 bases and J by 8 bases, with 13 bases between the two germline ends. The V gene's germline CDR1 is LGHNA and CDR2 YNFKEQ. This chain's CDR3 is CASSQDRPGVGELFF. DNA of the CDR3: TGTGCCAGCAGCCAAGATAGGCCAGGCGTTGGGGAGCTGTTTTTT.

CDR3 sequence: CATSRDARDTEAFF. In DNA form, the CDR3 reads TGTGCCACCAGCAGAGATGCGAGGGACACTGAAGCTTTCTTT. V usage is TRBV15 and J usage is TRBJ1-1; D is unresolved. The CDR3 is 14 amino acids. Trimming took 0 bases from V and 3 from J, leaving 8 bases between them. Germline CDR1 is LNHNV and CDR2 is YYDKDF (reference sequence).

V and J are TRBV3-1 and TRBJ2-7; 8 nucleotides line up with TRBD1. The CDR3 has 15 residues. The V and J ends lost 4 bases and 3 bases, in that order; junction bases with no gene match: 8. The germline V gene encodes CDR1 LGHDT and CDR2 YNNKEL (reference sequence). The CDR3 is CASSPRTGTGYEQYF. CDR3 DNA: TGTGCCAGCAGCCCCCGGACAGGGACGGGCTACGAGCAGTACTTC.

The chain employs TRBV4-1 and TRBJ2-1; 12 bases match TRBD2. The V segment lost 3 bases and the J segment 9 bases; nucleotides outside the gene matches: 15. CDR3 length: 18 residues. From germline, CDR1 is MGHRA and CDR2 YSYEKL. CDR3 DNA: TGCGCCAGCAGCCACCAGAGTTCGCTAGCGGGGGGGCGAGTTGAGCAGTTCTTC. It specifies CASSHQSSLAGGRVEQFF.

This clonotype appeared a few times. The rearrangement uses TRBV20-1 and TRBJ2-7, with no clear D. The CDR3 contains 16 residues. Germline V gene sequence: CDR1 DFQATT, CDR2 SNEGSKA (reference sequence). Trimming took 0 bases from V and 6 from J, leaving 21 bases between them. CDR3 sequence: CSARDLGLGSSSEQYF. CDR3 coding DNA: TGCAGTGCTAGAGATCTCGGGCTAGGTTCTTCTTCCGAGCAGTACTTC.

The chain is built from TRBV29-1 and TRBJ2-5; 8 nucleotides agree with TRBD2. The germline V gene encodes CDR1 SQVTM and CDR2 ANQGSEA. CDR3 length equals 13 residues. V lost 8 bases, J lost 3 bases, and 8 bases stayed unmatched. The CDR3, as DNA: TGCAGCCTCCGACCGGGACTAGAAGAGACCCAGTACTTC. Translating it yields CSLRPGLEETQYF. Full variable domain (outside the CDR3, taken from reference TRBV29-1 and TRBJ2-5): SAVISQKPSRDICQRGTSLTIQCQVDSQVTMMFWYRQQPGQSLTLIATANQGSEATYESGFVIDKFPISRPNLTFSTLTVSNMSPEDSSIYLCSLRPGLEETQYFGPGTRLLVL.

The chain couples TRBV2 to TRBJ2-5; D uncertain. From germline, CDR1 is SNHLY and CDR2 FYNNEI. Trimming cost V 9 bases and J 4 bases, with 6 bases left between them. The CDR3 sequence is 10 residues long. For the CDR3, the DNA is TGTGCCAGGGGTGGAGAGACCCAGTACTTC. It codes for CARGGETQYF.

J is TRBJ2-7 and V is TRBV7-2; TRBD2 matches 9 bases. Per the germline V gene, CDR1 is SGHTA and CDR2 is FQGNSA. The CDR3 contains 15 residues. The ends lost 5 bases at V and 2 bases at J; junction bases unmatched: 7. The CDR3 sequence is CASSQRSSGTYEQYF. DNA for the CDR3: TGTGCCAGCAGCCAAAGGTCTAGCGGGACCTACGAGCAGTACTTC.

The rearrangement links TRBV7-9 to TRBJ1-2; D call uncertain. Germline V gene sequence: CDR1 SEHNR, CDR2 FQNEAQ (reference sequence). There are 14 residues in the CDR3. Trimming shortened V by 5 bases and J by 4 bases, and 14 bases separated the two germline ends. CDR3 loop: CASSALRTAYGYTF. CDR3 DNA sequence: TGTGCCAGCAGCGCGCTCCGGACGGCCTATGGCTACACCTTC. The full variable domain, with the rest looked up from reference TRBV7-9 and TRBJ1-2, is DTGVSQNPRHKITKRGQNVTFRCDPISEHNRLYWYRQTLGQGPEFLTYFQNEAQLEKSRLLSDRFSAERPKGSFSTLEIQRTEQGDSAMYLCASSALRTAYGYTFGSGTRLTVV.

V usage is TRBV27 and J usage is TRBJ2-2, with a weak D call TRBD1 (5 bases). CDR1 and CDR2 from the germline V gene are MNHEY and SMNVEV (reference sequence). The CDR3 has 15 residues. V shed 3 bases and J shed 4 bases, with 12 bases lying between them. For the CDR3, the DNA is TGTGCCAGCAGTTTGGGGCGGTTTGGCACCGGGGAGCTGTTTTTT. Its translation is CASSLGRFGTGELFF.

The V call is TRBV12-3 or TRBV12-4, the J call TRBJ2-2, with D perhaps matching TRBD1 (5 bases). The V end lost 4 bases, the J end lost 3 bases, and 12 bases lay between the germline ends. The CDR3 contains 15 residues. The CDR3 coding sequence is TGTGCCAGCAGTTATACGAGCAGGGACACCGGGGAGCTGTTTTTT. Protein: CASSYTSRDTGELFF.

The genes are TRBV10-3 and TRBJ2-3, with 10 bases identical to TRBD2. The CDR3 sequence is 14 residues long. Germline V CDR1 and CDR2: ENHRY, SYGVKD. The V segment lost 4 bases and the J segment 5 bases; nucleotides outside the gene matches: 3. The CDR3 bases are TGTGCCATCAGTGCCTCTAGCGGGAGAGATACGCAGTATTTT. Translated, it gives CAISASSGRDTQYF.

This clonotype has only a few counts. The J gene is TRBJ1-1, the V gene TRBV5-4, with D perhaps TRBD1 (6 bases). V lost 2 bases and J lost 4, with 18 bases in between. The CDR3 consists of 16 residues. The V gene's germline CDR1 is SGHNT and CDR2 YYREEE (reference sequence). The CDR3 sequence is CASSFGVGGAGTEAFF. The CDR3 nucleotides read TGTGCCAGCAGCTTTGGCGTCGGGGGCGCCGGCACTGAAGCTTTCTTT.

The genes are TRBV20-1 and TRBJ2-1, with D possibly being TRBD2 (6 bases). The V gene lost 3 bases and the J gene lost 2 bases, with 14 bases spanning the gap. CDR1 and CDR2 (germline): DFQATT, SNEGSKA (reference sequence). The CDR3 runs 15 residues. CDR3 bases: TGCAGTGCTAGTGGTCGGGCGGGAACCTACAATGAGCAGTTCTTC. Its protein product is CSASGRAGTYNEQFF.

The chain uses TRBV6-2 or TRBV6-3 and TRBJ2-7; 9 nucleotides agree with TRBD2. Unmatched junction bases numbered 9, after V lost 5 bases and J lost 1 base. CDR1 is MNHEY and CDR2 is SVGEGT in the germline V gene. The CDR3 consists of 16 residues. CDR3 bases: TGTGCCAGCAGTCCTGGGACTAGCCGGGTTTCCTACGAGCAGTACTTC. Protein: CASSPGTSRVSYEQYF.

This chain uses TRBV7-9 with TRBJ2-3, with a possible D match to TRBD2 (5 bases). V dropped 5 bases and J dropped 1 base, with 13 bases sitting between them. Per the germline V gene, CDR1 is SEHNR and CDR2 is FQNEAQ (reference sequence). CDR3 length: 15 residues. CDR3 protein: CASSIELVGTDTQYF. The DNA for the CDR3 is TGTGCCAGCAGCATCGAACTAGTAGGCACAGATACGCAGTATTTT.

The V and J genes are TRBV20-1 and TRBJ2-7, with TRBD2 identical over 13 bases. The CDR3 spans 15 residues. Trimming took 5 bases from V and 5 from J; bases not matched to a gene: 9. Germline CDR1 DFQATT, CDR2 SNEGSKA (reference sequence). In nucleotides, the CDR3 is TGCAGTGCTGGGACTAGCGGGGCGCATTGGCACGAGCAGTACTTC. It specifies CSAGTSGAHWHEQYF.

The CDR3 DNA reads TGCAGTGCTAGGGGAGGGACTAGCCACGAGAAAACTAAAAACATTCAGTACTTC. Amino acid sequence: CSARGGTSHEKTKNIQYF. The chain links TRBV20-1 to TRBJ2-4; 9 bases are a match to TRBD2. The CDR3 runs to 18 residues. Germline V CDR1 and CDR2: DFQATT, SNEGSKA (reference sequence). Losses at the gene ends were 3 bases for V and 4 bases for J; bases not matched to a gene: 16.

CDR3 loop: CASRGRRGGRTDTQYF. The CDR3 bases are TGTGCCAGCAGGGGCCGGCGGGGGGGCCGGACAGATACGCAGTATTTT. The V and J genes are TRBV12-3 or TRBV12-4 and TRBJ2-3; 9 bases are shared with TRBD2. Trimming at V came to 6 bases and at J to 3 bases, leaving 10 bases not matched to a gene. The CDR3 loop spans 16 amino acids.

This clonotype was counted many times. The rearrangement joins TRBV20-1 to TRBJ1-2, with TRBD1 matching over 9 bases. The germline CDR1 and CDR2 sequences are DFQATT and SNEGSKA (reference sequence). Unmatched junction bases numbered 21, after V lost 5 bases and J lost 5 bases. The CDR3 sequence is 18 residues long. The CDR3 DNA is TGCAGTGCTGCCAGTATAAAGGGCACCGGGACAGGGCGGTATGGCTACACCTTC. Its translation: CSAASIKGTGTGRYGYTF.

The genes are TRBV11-2 and TRBJ2-7; 13 bases are shared with TRBD2. V shed 7 bases, J shed 7 bases, and the junction held 19 bases outside the gene matches. CDR1 is SGHAT, CDR2 FQNNGV, per germline. The CDR3 loop spans 18 amino acids. CDR3 in DNA: TGTGCCAGCACCAGCTTACAAAGCGGACTAGCGGGAGTAGGGGAGCAGTACTTC. It translates to CASTSLQSGLAGVGEQYF.

V is TRBV3-1 and J is TRBJ2-6; the D gene is possibly TRBD2 (5 bases). There are 19 residues in the CDR3. The V gene lost 5 bases and the J gene lost 2 bases, with 22 bases spanning the gap. Per the germline V gene, CDR1 is LGHDT and CDR2 is YNNKEL (reference sequence). The CDR3 coding sequence is TGTGCCAGCAGCGTAGACCCCAGACGTCGAGGGCCTGGGGCCAACGTCCTGACTTTC. It translates to CASSVDPRRRGPGANVLTF. The variable domain in full, completed from reference TRBV3-1 and TRBJ2-6, reads DTAVSQTPKYLVTQMGNDKSIKCEQNLGHDTMYWYKQDSKKFLKIMFSYNNKELIINETVPNRFSPKSPDKAHLNLHINSLELGDSAVYFCASSVDPRRRGPGANVLTFGAGSRLTVL.

This clonotype came up a few times. The chain recombines TRBV7-2 with TRBJ2-3, with 8 positions matching TRBD2. Germline V gene sequence: CDR1 SGHTA, CDR2 FQGNSA. V lost 5 bases, J lost 5 bases, and 9 bases stayed unmatched. CDR3 length: 15 amino acids. The CDR3 spells CASSRLGGAIDTQYF. For the CDR3, the DNA is TGTGCCAGCAGCCGCCTCGGGGGGGCCATAGATACGCAGTATTTT.

Only a few counts were recorded for this clonotype. The V call is TRBV5-1, the J call TRBJ2-7; weak D call: TRBD1 (6 bases). The germline gives CDR1 SGHRS, CDR2 YFSETQ. V was cut by 4 bases and J by 2 bases, with 13 bases left in between. This CDR3 is built from 14 residues. The CDR3 loop reads CASSQDRLPYEQYF. In DNA form, the CDR3 reads TGCGCCAGCAGCCAAGACAGGCTCCCCTACGAGCAGTACTTC.

The chain has TRBV6-4 and TRBJ2-3; the D is unclear. Trimming removed 0 bases from V and 0 bases from J, with 10 bases in between. CDR1 is MRHNA, CDR2 SNTAGT, per germline. The CDR3 contains 16 residues. CDR3: CASSDSRSPSTDTQYF. DNA for the CDR3: TGTGCCAGCAGTGACTCGCGTTCCCCTAGCACAGATACGCAGTATTTT.

This clonotype was counted only a few times. This sequence joins TRBV20-1 and TRBJ2-1; 10 bases align to TRBD2. With V trimmed by 0 bases and J by 7 bases, 9 bases remained unmatched. The CDR3 length is 16 residues. Per germline, CDR1 DFQATT and CDR2 SNEGSKA (reference sequence). In DNA form, the CDR3 reads TGCAGTGCTAGAGAGTCGCTAGCGGGAGTGCGTAATGAGCAGTTCTTC. Translating it yields CSARESLAGVRNEQFF.

This sequence joins TRBV25-1 and TRBJ2-7; D is uncertain. Trimming stripped 4 bases from V and 4 bases from J, with 8 bases between. This CDR3 is built from 12 residues. In germline, CDR1 is MGHDK, CDR2 SYGVNS. CDR3 residues: CASSGIKYEQYF. CDR3 coding DNA: TGTGCCAGCAGTGGTATCAAGTACGAGCAGTACTTC.

The chain combines TRBV20-1 with TRBJ2-3; 9 bases match TRBD2. CDR3 length: 15 amino acids. CDR1 is DFQATT, CDR2 SNEGSKA, per germline (reference sequence). J gave up 2 bases and V 3 bases, and 6 bases lay outside the gene matches. The DNA for the CDR3 is TGCAGTGCTAGCCCGACTAGCGGAGTCACAGATACGCAGTATTTT. Encoded protein: CSASPTSGVTDTQYF.

V gene TRBV12-3 or TRBV12-4 combines with J gene TRBJ2-2, with 8 bases that match TRBD2. Unmatched junction bases numbered 8, after V lost 6 bases and J lost 8 bases. The CDR3 has 14 residues. CDR3 nucleotide sequence: TGTGCCAGCAGCCCGGGACTAGTGTCGGGGGAGCTGTTTTTT. Translation: CASSPGLVSGELFF.

This clonotype has just a few counts. The chain couples TRBV6-2 or TRBV6-3 to TRBJ2-5, with TRBD1 as a possible D gene (6 bases). Trimming removed 10 bases at V and 7 bases at J, with 22 bases between. The CDR3 loop spans 14 amino acids. From germline, CDR1 is MNHEY and CDR2 SVGEGT. The CDR3 bases are TGTGCCACCAAATTCTCCGGGACAAAACGGACCCAGTACTTC. Amino acids: CATKFSGTKRTQYF.

The V gene is TRBV20-1, the J gene TRBJ2-5; the match to TRBD1 covers 11 bases. Germline CDR1 and CDR2: DFQATT and SNEGSKA (reference sequence). The CDR3 is 12 residues long. The trim removed 7 bases at V and 5 bases at J, leaving 3 bases unmatched. The DNA of the CDR3 is TGCAGTGGGACAGGGGGCTATGAGACCCAGTACTTC. Protein sequence: CSGTGGYETQYF.

This clonotype appeared many times. The chain couples TRBV7-9 to TRBJ2-7; D uncertain. With 5 bases removed from V and 4 bases from J, the gap between germline ends came to 9 bases. CDR1 is SEHNR and CDR2 is FQNEAQ in the germline V gene (reference sequence). This CDR3 comprises 12 residues. In DNA, the CDR3 is TGTGCCAGCAGCCCCCGCCCTTACGAGCAGTACTTC. Residues: CASSPRPYEQYF.